This T cell receptor (beta chain) was sequenced during a study of blood T cell repertoires in COVID-19 (dated by TCRdb to about 2020). Regarding the research as a whole: The collaborator samples originated in the United States, Italy and Spain and spanned the acute and convalescent phases of COVID-19. The material from the prospective study consisted of cDNA or gDNA derived from T cells, B-cell-depleted T cells, or PBMCs. The dataset comprised deeply sampled blood TCRbeta repertoires from subjects exposed to, actively infected with, or recovered from COVID-19. A freely available public database, intended as a resource for researchers studying the immune response to SARS-CoV-2, is where the repertoires were released. Samples came from the ongoing ImmuneRACE study (first 160 participants) plus 1,254 subjects from 6 global collaborators. Nearly every sample came with metadata listing a de-identified subject ID, COVID-19 status, age in years and sex. HLA class I and class II types, where available, came from metadata supplied by the sample provider rather than from assay-based typing. Broader findings and caveats from the paper: How much clinical and demographic metadata was included differed by source and by participant, and the metadata was provided uncurated.

Each collaborating institution followed its own protocols to collect whole blood in K2EDTA tubes. For TCRbeta analysis, collaborators shipped samples in one of three forms: frozen whole blood, isolated PBMCs, or DNA extracted from either of those sample types. This clone was observed a handful of times. Its antigen target is currently unknown. Within one base of it there is no much larger clone, and no base qualities were kept. TCRbeta CDR3 regions were amplified from genomic DNA using the immunoSEQ Assay, a bias-controlled multiplex PCR. In the original analysis: The number of nucleated cells in each sample was estimated from the amplification of reference gene primers within the assay. To quantify the absolute abundance of each unique TCRbeta CDR3 rearrangement, sequence reads were collapsed and filtered. For each sample, productive Simpson clonality was calculated as the square root of Simpson's diversity index across productive rearrangements. What TCRdb holds here is the immuneACCESS table cut down to in-frame rearrangements. Part of the clones is not present; checked against another copy, under half of the missing clones reflect an unresolved V gene, and the others are unexplained. That table furnishes V, J and clone size, whereas the DNA furnished D and trimming. Within this sample are some 220,000 clones, with around 80% of them counted one time only. Clones ranked in the top ten supply roughly 6.7% of the sample.

Germline trimming amounts to 5 bases on V and 0 bases on J, with 2 as the count of junction bases outside the gene matches. The germline V gene encodes CDR1 LNHDA and CDR2 SQIVND (reference sequence). The CDR3 has 15 amino acids, counting the end cysteine and phenylalanine. Just the 45-base CDR3 DNA is kept, in frame starting at base 1. The chain is encoded by TRBV19 joined to TRBJ2-3; the junction holds 10 bases that match TRBD2. Sequenced sample: peripheral blood. This receptor was identified in a woman aged 70 to 79 with acute or convalescent COVID-19. The CDR3 sequence is CASSALAGSTDTQYF. The sequence in DNA is TGTGCCAGTAGTGCACTAGCGGGGAGCACAGATACGCAGTATTTT. Full variable domain (CDR3 extended with the reference TRBV19 and TRBJ2-3 proteins): DGGITQSPKYLFRKEGQNVTLSCEQNLNHDAMYWYRQDPGQGLRLIYYSQIVNDFQKGDIAEGYSVSREKKESFPLTVTSAQKNPTAFYLCASSALAGSTDTQYFGPGTRLTVL.